This TCR beta chain stems from a study of spatial heterogeneity in lung cancer. Study findings and constraints: Counts of expanded alpha and beta TCRs within tumors tracked the tumor nonsynonymous mutation count.

The time point: sample taken at primary tumor resection. The donor group consisted of over 60 patients who had untreated, early-stage non-small cell lung cancer. Whole RNA was taken from tumor, nontumor lung or frozen PBMC; it was then sequenced unsorted. In the case of this clonotype: What it binds is not known.

Carried by each TCR cDNA molecule was a unique molecular identifier. TCRdb itself ran the 5' RACE reads through MiXCR, one entry per CDR3 protein. The sample includes 7,000 or so distinct CDR3 sequences, approximately 12% of them seen just once. The sequences come from lung tumor tissue, collected at surgery. The receptor's source is a female donor with early-stage non-small cell lung cancer.

The CDR3 DNA reads TGTGCCAGCAGCCCCACTAGTTCGAACGGGGAGCTGTTTTTT. It codes for CASSPTSSNGELFF. J is TRBJ2-2 and V is TRBV11-2; D might be TRBD2 (5 bases). The CDR3 spans 14 residues. The V and J ends lost 5 bases and 7 bases respectively, with 14 bases between them. Germline CDR1 reads SGHAT; CDR2 reads FQNNGV.